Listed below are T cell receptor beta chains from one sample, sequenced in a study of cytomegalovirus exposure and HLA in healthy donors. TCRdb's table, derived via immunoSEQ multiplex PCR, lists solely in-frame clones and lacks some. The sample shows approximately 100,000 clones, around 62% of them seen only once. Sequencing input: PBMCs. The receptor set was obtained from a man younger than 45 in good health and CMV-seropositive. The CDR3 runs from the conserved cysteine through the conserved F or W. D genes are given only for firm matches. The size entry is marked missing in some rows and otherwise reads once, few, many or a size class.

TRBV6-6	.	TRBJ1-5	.	CASSGVQGQPQHF	TGTGCCAGCAGTGGAGTTCAGGGTCAGCCCCAGCATTTT
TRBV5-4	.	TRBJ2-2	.	CASSGAGELFF	TGTGCCAGCTCCGGTGCCGGGGAGCTGTTTTTT
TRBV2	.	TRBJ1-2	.	CASRVGEDGYTF	TGTGCCAGCAGGGTAGGGGAGGATGGCTACACCTTC
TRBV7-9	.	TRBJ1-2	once	CASSLGGEGYTF	TGTGCCAGCAGCTTAGGAGGTGAAGGCTACACCTTC
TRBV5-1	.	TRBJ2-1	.	CASSPFASYEQFF	TGCGCCAGCAGCCCTTTTGCCAGTTATGAGCAGTTCTTC
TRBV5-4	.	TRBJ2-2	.	CASSVGVAEELFF	TGTGCCAGCAGCGTGGGGGTTGCGGAGGAGCTGTTTTTT
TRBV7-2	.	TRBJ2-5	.	CASSLSGFTPYF	TGTGCCAGCAGCTTATCCGGGTTTACCCCGTACTTC
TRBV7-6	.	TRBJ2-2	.	CASSPGVTGELFF	TGTGCCAGCAGCCCAGGGGTAACCGGGGAGCTGTTTTTT
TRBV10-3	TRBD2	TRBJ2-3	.	CAITPRGAGVDTQYF	TGTGCCATAACCCCAAGAGGAGCGGGGGTGGATACGCAGTATTTT
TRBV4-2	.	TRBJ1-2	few	CASSQVYDGEGRDYGYTF	TGTGCCAGCAGCCAAGTCTATGATGGGGAGGGTCGGGACTATGGCTACACCTTC
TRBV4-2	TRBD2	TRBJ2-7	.	CASSQTSGGAYEQYF	TGTGCCAGCAGCCAAACTAGCGGGGGGGCGTACGAGCAGTACTTC
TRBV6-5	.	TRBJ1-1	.	CASSYSGQGGRAFF	TGTGCCAGCAGTTACTCGGGACAAGGGGGAAGAGCTTTCTTT
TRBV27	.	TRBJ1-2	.	CARPGKHYGYTF	TGTGCCAGACCGGGTAAACACTATGGCTACACCTTC
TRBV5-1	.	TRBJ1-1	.	CASSIQGMNTEAFF	TGCGCCAGCAGCATACAGGGCATGAACACTGAAGCTTTCTTT
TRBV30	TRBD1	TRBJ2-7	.	CAWSSYRSQGAPYEQYF	TGTGCCTGGAGTAGCTACCGTTCACAGGGGGCTCCCTACGAGCAGTACTTC
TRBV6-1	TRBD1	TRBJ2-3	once	CASSGQGPPDTQYF	TGTGCCAGCAGTGGACAGGGACCCCCAGATACGCAGTATTTT
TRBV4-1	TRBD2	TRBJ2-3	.	CASSQDPAGVRDTQYF	TGCGCCAGCAGCCAAGATCCAGCGGGGGTGAGAGATACGCAGTATTTT
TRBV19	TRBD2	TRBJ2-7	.	CASSPSGGNLYEQYF	TGTGCCAGTAGTCCGAGCGGGGGAAACCTCTACGAGCAGTACTTC
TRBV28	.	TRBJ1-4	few	CASSLVQSRVEKLFF	TGTGCCAGCAGTTTGGTCCAGAGTCGGGTTGAAAAACTGTTTTTT
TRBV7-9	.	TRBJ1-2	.	CSSSLYGGSAFTGHTF	TGTTCCAGCAGCCTATACGGTGGTTCGGCATTCACAGGACACACCTTC
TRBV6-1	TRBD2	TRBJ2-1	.	CASSEATLAGGLNEQFF	TGTGCCAGCAGTGAAGCAACTTTAGCGGGGGGGCTCAATGAGCAGTTCTTC
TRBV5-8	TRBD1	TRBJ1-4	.	CASSPRTGTEKLFF	TGTGCCAGCAGCCCCAGGACAGGGACTGAAAAACTGTTTTTT
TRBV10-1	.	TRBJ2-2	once	CASSGTHIHTGELFF	TGCGCCAGCAGTGGGACACACATTCACACCGGGGAGCTGTTTTTT
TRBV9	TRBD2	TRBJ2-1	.	CASSIAGGINEQFF	TGTGCCAGCAGTATAGCGGGGGGTATCAATGAGCAGTTCTTC
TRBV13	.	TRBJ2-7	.	CASSLGGTPRDYEQYF	TGTGCCAGCAGCTTAGGCGGGACACCGCGAGACTACGAGCAGTACTTC
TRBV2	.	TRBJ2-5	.	CASSEAPLGAQGTQYF	TGTGCCAGCAGTGAAGCTCCTCTAGGGGCTCAAGGGACCCAGTACTTC
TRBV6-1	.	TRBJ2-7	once	CASEPQAGETYEQYF	TGTGCCAGCGAACCTCAAGCGGGCGAGACCTACGAGCAGTACTTC
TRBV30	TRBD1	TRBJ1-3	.	CAWDLGGSSGNTIYF	TGTGCCTGGGACTTAGGGGGCTCCTCTGGAAACACCATATATTTT
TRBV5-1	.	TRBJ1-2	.	CASSSPSGNNYGYTF	TGCGCCAGCAGCTCCCCCTCAGGGAACAACTATGGCTACACCTTC
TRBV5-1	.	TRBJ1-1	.	CASRTDSMNTEAFF	TGCGCCAGCAGGACGGATAGCATGAACACTGAAGCTTTCTTT
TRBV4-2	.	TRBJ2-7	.	CASSQDPGPGEQYF	TGTGCCAGCAGCCAAGATCCAGGCCCCGGTGAGCAGTACTTC
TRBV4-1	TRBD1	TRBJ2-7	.	CASSAAGTGPYEQYF	TGCGCCAGCAGCGCCGCTGGGACAGGGCCCTACGAGCAGTACTTC
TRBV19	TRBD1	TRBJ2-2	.	CASSADRGMTGELFF	TGTGCCAGTAGTGCCGACAGGGGTATGACCGGGGAGCTGTTTTTT
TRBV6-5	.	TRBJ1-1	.	CASSYSSGAAEAFF	TGTGCCAGCAGTTACTCATCAGGGGCGGCTGAAGCTTTCTTT
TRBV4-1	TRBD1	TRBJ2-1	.	CASSQETGGEQFF	TGCGCCAGCAGCCAGGAGACAGGGGGCGAGCAGTTCTTC
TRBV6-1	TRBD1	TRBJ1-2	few	CASSEAIRDRDDGYTF	TGTGCCAGCAGTGAAGCAATACGGGACAGGGACGATGGCTACACCTTC
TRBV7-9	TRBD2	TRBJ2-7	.	CASKRGETYEQYF	TGTGCCAGCAAGCGGGGGGAAACCTACGAGCAGTACTTC
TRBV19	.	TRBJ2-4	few	CASRAVVAKNIQYF	TGTGCCAGTAGGGCGGTCGTAGCCAAAAACATTCAGTACTTC
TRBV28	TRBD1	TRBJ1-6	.	CASSLGDRDNSPLHF	TGTGCCAGCAGTCTAGGAGACAGGGATAATTCACCCCTCCACTTT
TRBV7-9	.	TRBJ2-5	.	CAGQGETQYF	TGTGCGGGTCAGGGGGAGACCCAGTACTTC
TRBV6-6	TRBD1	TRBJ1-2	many	CASSYGLTGGPRRYTF	TGTGCCAGCAGTTACGGCTTGACAGGGGGCCCAAGGCGCTACACCTTC
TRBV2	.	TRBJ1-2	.	CASFRWGDYGYTF	TGTGCCAGTTTCCGGTGGGGGGACTATGGCTACACCTTC
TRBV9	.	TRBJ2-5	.	CAGSSWDGGTQYF	TGTGCCGGCAGCAGCTGGGACGGGGGGACCCAGTACTTC
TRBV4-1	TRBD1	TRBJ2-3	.	CASSQGDRKYTDTQYF	TGCGCCAGCAGCCAAGGGGACAGGAAATACACAGATACGCAGTATTTT
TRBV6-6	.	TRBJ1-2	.	CASSSRSYGYTF	TGTGCCAGCAGTTCTAGGAGCTATGGCTACACCTTC
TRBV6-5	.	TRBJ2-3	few	CASSNSRTSTDTQYF	TGTGCCAGCAGCAACTCAAGGACTAGCACAGATACGCAGTATTTT
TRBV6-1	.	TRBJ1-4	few	CASSTRDEKLFF	TGTGCCAGCAGTACGCGGGATGAAAAACTGTTTTTT
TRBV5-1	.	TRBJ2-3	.	CASSSLGLGTDTQYF	TGCGCCAGCAGCTCCCTAGGCCTCGGTACAGATACGCAGTATTTT
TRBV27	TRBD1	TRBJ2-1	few	CASSSYLGRQGRDEQFF	TGTGCCAGCAGTTCATATTTAGGGCGACAGGGTAGGGATGAGCAGTTCTTC
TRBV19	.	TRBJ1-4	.	CASSIRNRPDEKLFF	TGTGCCAGTAGTATTCGGAACAGGCCCGACGAAAAACTGTTTTTT
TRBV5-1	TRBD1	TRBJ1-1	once	CASSLTGRNTEAFF	TGCGCCAGCAGCCTGACAGGGAGGAACACTGAAGCTTTCTTT
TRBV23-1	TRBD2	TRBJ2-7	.	CASYARRSGDFYEQYF	TGCGCCAGCTACGCCCGCAGGAGCGGGGATTTCTACGAGCAGTACTTC
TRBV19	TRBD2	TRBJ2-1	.	CASSRPPGGDNEQFF	TGTGCCAGTAGTCGCCCCCCGGGGGGGGACAATGAGCAGTTCTTC
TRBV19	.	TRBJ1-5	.	CASTGRDQPQHF	TGTGCCAGTACTGGCAGGGATCAGCCCCAGCATTTT
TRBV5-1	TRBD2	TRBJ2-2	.	CASSIRTSGGPENTGELFF	TGCGCCAGCAGCATACGGACTAGCGGGGGGCCGGAGAACACCGGGGAGCTGTTTTTT
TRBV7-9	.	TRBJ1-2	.	CASSVRGRGPLYGYTF	TGTGCCAGCAGCGTTCGTGGGAGGGGCCCCCTCTATGGCTACACCTTC
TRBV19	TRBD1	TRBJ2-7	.	CASSIESVRGQGAYEQYF	TGTGCCAGTAGTATAGAGTCGGTTCGGGGGCAGGGGGCTTACGAGCAGTACTTC
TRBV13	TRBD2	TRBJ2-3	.	CASSPIGGDTQYF	TGTGCCAGCAGCCCTATCGGGGGGGATACGCAGTATTTT
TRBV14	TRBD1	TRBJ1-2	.	CASSQGWDRGDYGYTF	TGTGCCAGCAGCCAAGGGTGGGACAGGGGTGACTATGGCTACACCTTC
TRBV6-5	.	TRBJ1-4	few	CASSYSGHAGDEKLFF	TGTGCCAGCAGTTACTCCGGACACGCAGGGGACGAAAAACTGTTTTTT